This section outlines one T cell receptor (beta chain) sequence together with its context. The source of the sample is a study of T cell clusters in autoimmune cytopenias. TRB was amplified from approximately 250 ng of peripheral blood genomic DNA per sample. Germline lookup yields CDR1 MNHEY and CDR2 SVGAGI. The CDR3 is made up of 17 amino acids. TRB rearrangements were amplified by touch-down multiplex PCR with mixed TRB-A/B primers. One entry per CDR3 protein, without DNA, is what TCRdb gives after re-calling the multiplex PCR reads. Its table records under 11,000 distinct CDR3 sequences. The sample was also reused in another study, on T cell repertoires in aging, cancer and after chemotherapy. That work contributes: Healthy donor repertoires were recorded over several months to years and showed clear clonal overlap. Age-matched healthy donors had significantly more diverse, less clonal blood TCR repertoires than untreated cancer patients.

The rearrangement uses TRBV6-5 and TRBJ2-3; TCRdb's D gene call, TRBD2, goes unchecked for lack of DNA. The receptor was derived from a human donor in good health. Sample: peripheral blood. The CDR3 is CASRGKGPLDGILTQYF.